This TCR beta chain was captured by sequencing in a study of T cell repertoires in cytomegalovirus infection. This clonotype has ten or more counts. The CDR3 runs 13 residues. Germline assignment: CDR1 SGHTA and CDR2 FQGNSA. The V end lost 4 bases, the J end lost 2 bases, and 8 bases lay between the germline ends. TCRdb passed the reads through MiXCR, listing each CDR3 protein once. This table holds more than 150,000 distinct CDR3 sequences, over 25% found once. Sequenced sample: PBMCs. V is TRBV7-2 and J is TRBJ2-5; D is undetermined. This clonotype originated in a human donor in good health (CMV status not recorded). Some clones in this sample may be carry-over from other donors' samples. Written as DNA, the CDR3 is TGTGCCAGCAGCTCTTCAGAACAAGAGACCCAGTACTTC. This encodes CASSSSEQETQYF. Supplemented by reference TRBV7-2 and TRBJ2-5, the full variable domain reads GAGVSQSPSNKVTEKGKDVELRCDPISGHTALYWYRQSLGQGLEFLIYFQGNSAPDKSGLPSDRFSAERTGGSVSTLTIQRTQQEDSAVYLCASSSSEQETQYFGPGTRLLVL.